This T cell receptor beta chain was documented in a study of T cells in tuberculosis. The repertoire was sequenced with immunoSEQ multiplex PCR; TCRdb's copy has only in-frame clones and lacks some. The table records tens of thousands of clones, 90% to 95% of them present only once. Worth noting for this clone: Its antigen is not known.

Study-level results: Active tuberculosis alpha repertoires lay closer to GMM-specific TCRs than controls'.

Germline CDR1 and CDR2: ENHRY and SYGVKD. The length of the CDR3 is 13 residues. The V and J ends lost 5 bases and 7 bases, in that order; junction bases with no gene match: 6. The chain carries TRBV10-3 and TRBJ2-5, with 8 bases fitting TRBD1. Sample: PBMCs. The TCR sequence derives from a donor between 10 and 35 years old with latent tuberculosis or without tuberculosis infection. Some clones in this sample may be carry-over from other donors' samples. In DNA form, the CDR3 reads TGTGCCATCAGTTTTGACAGGGGAGGGACCCAGTACTTC. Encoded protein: CAISFDRGGTQYF.